This TCR beta chain appears in the sequencing data of a study of T cell changes during pregnancy in multiple sclerosis. Note on this clone: The junction and the germline gene differ at one end; a read error may be behind it.

CDR1 is GTSNPN, CDR2 SVGIG, per germline (reference sequence). CDR3 length equals 12 residues. Profiling relied on immunoSEQ multiplex PCR, and the TCRdb table lists in-frame clones only, not all of them. This sample has some 30,000 clones, with about 90% found just once. The gene calls are TRBV30 and TRBJ1-1, with D perhaps matching TRBD1 (5 bases). This sequence was found in a female donor in good health, enrolled as a control in a pregnancy study. This specimen was peripheral blood, taken in the first trimester of pregnancy. This CDR3 reads CASYRLNTEAFF. CDR3 bases: TGTGCCTCGTACAGGTTGAATACTGAAGCTTTCTTT.